These T cell receptor beta chains were read from a single sample in a study of T cells after yellow fever vaccination. TCRdb used MiXCR to reprocess the 5' RACE reads, holding one entry per CDR3 protein. Here the sample spans approximately 160,000 distinct CDR3 sequences, 9.3% being singletons. The starting material was CD8+ T cells sorted from PBMCs, obtained 45 days after the yellow fever booster vaccination. The receptors here all came from a man aged 18 to 29 who received the YFV17D yellow fever vaccine. The CDR3 runs from the conserved cysteine through the conserved F or W. A D gene is named only where the DNA matches it firmly. For some rows the clone size is stated as once, few or many, or as a class when expanded; others skip it.

>medium-sized|TRBV6-2/TRBV6-3|TRBD1|TRBJ2-2
TGTGCCAGCAGTTATGGGACAGGGCGAGCGACAGGGGAGCTGTTTTTT
CASSYGTGRATGELFF
>NA|TRBV10-3|NA|TRBJ2-3
TGTGCCATCAGTGGACCGACGGACTTTAGCACAGATACGCAGTATTTT
CAISGPTDFSTDTQYF
>few|TRBV12-3/TRBV12-4|NA|TRBJ2-7
TGTGCCAGCAGTCCCCCCCCAGCGGCCAACTACGAGCAGTACTTC
CASSPPPAANYEQYF
>many|TRBV27|NA|TRBJ2-2
TGTGCCAGCAGTTTGACAGCGCCGGGCACCGGGGAGCTGTTTTTT
CASSLTAPGTGELFF
>few|TRBV10-3|NA|TRBJ1-5
TGTGCCACCTGGGCCGGGGGGGGAGGACAGCCCCAGCATTTT
CATWAGGGGQPQHF
>few|TRBV2|NA|TRBJ1-6
TGTGCCAGCAGTGAAGGTGTGAGCTCCTATAATTCACCCCTCCACTTT
CASSEGVSSYNSPLHF
>NA|TRBV11-1|NA|TRBJ2-1
TGTGCCAGCACAAAGGGCGGCCAGTACAATGAGCAGTTCTTC
CASTKGGQYNEQFF
>NA|TRBV5-6|TRBD2|TRBJ2-5
TGTGCCAGCAGCAGGGGACTAGCGTTGAGAGAGACCCAGTACTTC
CASSRGLALRETQYF
>NA|TRBV7-2|NA|TRBJ2-7
TGTGCCAGCAGCTTATCAACAGAGAGTATATACTACGAGCAGTACTTC
CASSLSTESIYYEQYF
>NA|TRBV24-1|NA|TRBJ2-2
TGTGCCACTGGACCGCCGGTGACGAACACCGGGGAGCTGTTTTTT
CATGPPVTNTGELFF
>once|TRBV4-1|TRBD2|TRBJ2-5
TGCGCCAGCAGCCAAGATACGGGACTAGCGGGTGGAGAGACCCAGTACTTC
CASSQDTGLAGGETQYF
>many|TRBV6-1|TRBD2|TRBJ2-1
TGTGCCAGCAGTGAAGAAGGCGGGGGCTACAATGAGCAGTTCTTC
CASSEEGGGYNEQFF
>NA|TRBV5-5|TRBD1|TRBJ1-2
TGTGCCAGCACCCTCCGGGACAGCCCCTATGGCTACACCTTC
CASTLRDSPYGYTF
>NA|TRBV27|NA|TRBJ1-5
TGTGCCAGCAGTTTATACGGGGACAGCAATCAGCCCCAGCATTTT
CASSLYGDSNQPQHF
>NA|TRBV7-9|NA|TRBJ2-2
TGTGCCAGCAGCTGGAGTGGGGGCTCAGGCACCGGGGAGCTGTTTTTT
CASSWSGGSGTGELFF
>NA|TRBV20-1|NA|TRBJ1-1
TGCAGTGCCAGAAGACTCCAGATGGGGTCGAACACTGAAGCTTTCTTT
CSARRLQMGSNTEAFF
>few|TRBV6-5|NA|TRBJ2-3
TGTGCCAGCAGTTACGGGGAATCAGATACGCAGTATTTT
CASSYGESDTQYF
>NA|TRBV2|NA|TRBJ1-1
TGTGCCAGCAGTGAGTTTCAGGATTTTATGGGGGCTGAAGCTTTCTTT
CASSEFQDFMGAEAFF
>few|TRBV6-2/TRBV6-3|TRBD2|TRBJ2-1
TGTGCCAGCAGTGATAGCGGGGGGGTCGAGCAGTTCTTC
CASSDSGGVEQFF
>NA|TRBV7-9|TRBD2|TRBJ2-7
TGTGCCAGCACCCCGGGGGGGCTCTACGAGCAGTACTTC
CASTPGGLYEQYF
>few|TRBV27|NA|TRBJ1-1
TGTGCCAGCTTCTTACAGGGTCGAACTGAAGCTTTCTTT
CASFLQGRTEAFF
>NA|TRBV6-2/TRBV6-3|NA|TRBJ2-1
TGTGCCAGCACATCCCCGGGACATCTCTACAATGAGCAGTTCTTC
CASTSPGHLYNEQFF
>few|TRBV4-2|NA|TRBJ1-4
TGTGCCAGCAGCCAAGGGGGGGCGGTAGAGGCGAATGAAAAACTGTTTTTT
CASSQGGAVEANEKLFF
>many|TRBV7-9|TRBD2|TRBJ2-3
TGTGCCAGCAGCTCCGGACTAGCGGGCACAGATACGCAGTATTTT
CASSSGLAGTDTQYF
>many|TRBV7-2|TRBD2|TRBJ2-3
TGTGCCAGCAGCTTACTAGCGGGGGGACCCACAGATACGCAGTATTTT
CASSLLAGGPTDTQYF
>NA|TRBV2|TRBD1|TRBJ1-2
TGTGCCACCATACCGGGACAGGGTTATGGCTACACCTTC
CATIPGQGYGYTF
>NA|TRBV7-9|NA|TRBJ2-5
TGTGCCAGCAGCTCCCCTTCTCCGGCAGTAGGAGGGGAGACCCAGTACTTC
CASSSPSPAVGGETQYF
>many|TRBV7-9|NA|TRBJ1-1
TGTGCCAGCAGCTCGTCGCAGACCTTAATGAACACTGAAGCTTTCTTT
CASSSSQTLMNTEAFF
>NA|TRBV20-1|TRBD2|TRBJ2-5
TGCAGTGCTAAAACGCCAGTCCTTCGACTAGCGGGGGAGGAGACCCAGTACTTC
CSAKTPVLRLAGEETQYF
>few|TRBV24-1|NA|TRBJ1-5
TGTGCCACCAGAGTTACAGTGATGATCGGGATAAGTCAGCCCCAGCATTTT
CATRVTVMIGISQPQHF
>few|TRBV7-9|TRBD1|TRBJ2-6
TGTGCCAGCAGCTTAGGACAGGGGGCTGGGGCCAACGTCCTGACTTTC
CASSLGQGAGANVLTF
>few|TRBV6-2/TRBV6-3|TRBD2|TRBJ2-1
TGTGCCAGCAGTAAGGGACTAGCGGGGGGCCTCAGCTCCTACAATGAGCAGTTCTTC
CASSKGLAGGLSSYNEQFF
>few|TRBV5-1|TRBD2|TRBJ2-3
TGCGCCAGCAGCTCCGGACTAGCGGGGGGCCTGGATACGCAGTATTTT
CASSSGLAGGLDTQYF
>few|TRBV7-8|NA|TRBJ2-3
TGTGCCAGCACCAACGTCGTCGGGGGAGCAGATACGCAGTATTTT
CASTNVVGGADTQYF
>NA|TRBV3-1|TRBD2|TRBJ2-5
TGTGCCAGCAGTTCCGCGGGAGCGGGGAGGACCCAAGAGACCCAGTACTTC
CASSSAGAGRTQETQYF
>few|TRBV12-3/TRBV12-4|NA|TRBJ1-3
TGTGCCAGCAGTTTATTCACACTTTCTGGAAACACCATATATTTT
CASSLFTLSGNTIYF
>few|TRBV4-3|NA|TRBJ1-5
TGCGCCAGCAGCCAAGATTTGGTACAGCCCCAGCATTTT
CASSQDLVQPQHF
>many|TRBV5-1|NA|TRBJ1-2
TGCGCCAGCAGCTTGAACTCGCAGAGGACTAACTATGGCTACACCTTC
CASSLNSQRTNYGYTF
>NA|TRBV6-2/TRBV6-3|NA|TRBJ2-3
TGTGCCAGCAGGTCACAAGTCGGCACAGATACGCAGTATTTT
CASRSQVGTDTQYF
>many|TRBV7-2|NA|TRBJ2-1
TGTGCCAGCAGCTACTCCGGGAGCTCCTACAATGAGCAGTTCTTC
CASSYSGSSYNEQFF
>NA|TRBV4-3|NA|TRBJ1-5
TGCGCCAGCAGCCAAACGTTAGGGACCTACACGGAAAGCAATCAGCCCCAGCATTTT
CASSQTLGTYTESNQPQHF
>NA|TRBV7-9|NA|TRBJ1-2
TGTGCCAGCAGCTTCGGGGGTACCCATGGCTACACCTTC
CASSFGGTHGYTF
>many|TRBV29-1|NA|TRBJ2-7
TGCAGCGTTGGAGGACTGGGTTCCTACGAGCAGTACTTC
CSVGGLGSYEQYF
>few|TRBV13|NA|TRBJ2-1
TGTGCCAGCAGCTTCGAGGGAGGTAATGAGCAGTTCTTC
CASSFEGGNEQFF
>many|TRBV7-9|NA|TRBJ2-1
TGTGCCAGCAGCTCCGAAGCTGTGAACAGGGTTAAGAATGAGCAGTTCTTC
CASSSEAVNRVKNEQFF
>few|TRBV20-1|TRBD1|TRBJ1-2
TGCAGTGCATTCTTCCGGGACAGGGCTAGGTATGGCTACACCTTC
CSAFFRDRARYGYTF
>few|TRBV9|NA|TRBJ2-4
TGTGCCAGCAGCGAGAGGGGGGGTCCGGCCAAAAACATTCAGTACTTC
CASSERGGPAKNIQYF
>few|TRBV13|TRBD1|TRBJ1-4
TGTGCCAGCAGCTTGGGACAGGGTGGAAATGAAAAACTGTTTTTT
CASSLGQGGNEKLFF
>NA|TRBV6-5|NA|TRBJ2-1
TGTGCCAGCAGTTACGGGAAGCACAATGAGCAGTTCTTC
CASSYGKHNEQFF
>few|TRBV6-2/TRBV6-3|NA|TRBJ2-1
TGTGCCAGCAGTTACTCCTCCCGGGGATTGGGGGATGAGCAGTTCTTC
CASSYSSRGLGDEQFF
>few|TRBV5-6|NA|TRBJ2-7
TGTGCCAGCAGCTCGGTACAGGGACTCCACGAGCAGTACTTC
CASSSVQGLHEQYF
>few|TRBV3-1|TRBD1|TRBJ2-4
TGTGCCAGCAGACCGACAGGGGTAAACATTCAGTACTTC
CASRPTGVNIQYF
>NA|TRBV29-1|TRBD2|TRBJ2-5
TGCAGCGTCGAACTAGCGGGGGACCAAGAGACCCAGTACTTC
CSVELAGDQETQYF
>few|TRBV7-9|NA|TRBJ2-3
TGTGCCAGCAGCTTAGCGGAAACGGTGACAGATACGCAGTATTTT
CASSLAETVTDTQYF